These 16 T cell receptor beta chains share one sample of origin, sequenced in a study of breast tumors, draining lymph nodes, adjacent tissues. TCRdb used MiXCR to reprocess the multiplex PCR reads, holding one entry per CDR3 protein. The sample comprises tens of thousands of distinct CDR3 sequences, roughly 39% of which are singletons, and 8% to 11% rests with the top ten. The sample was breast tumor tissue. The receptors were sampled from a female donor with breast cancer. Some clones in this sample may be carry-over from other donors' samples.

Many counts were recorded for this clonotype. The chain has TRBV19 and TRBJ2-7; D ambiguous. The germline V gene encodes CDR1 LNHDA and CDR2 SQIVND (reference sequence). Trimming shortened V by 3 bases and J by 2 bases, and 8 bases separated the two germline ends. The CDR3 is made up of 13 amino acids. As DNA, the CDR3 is TGTGCCAGTAGTATTTTGGGAACCTACGAGCAGTACTTC. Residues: CASSILGTYEQYF.

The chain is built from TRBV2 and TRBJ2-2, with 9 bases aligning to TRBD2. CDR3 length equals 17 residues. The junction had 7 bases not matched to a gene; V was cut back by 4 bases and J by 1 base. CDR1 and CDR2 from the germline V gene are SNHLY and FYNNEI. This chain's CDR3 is CASSVRSSGVNTGELFF. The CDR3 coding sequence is TGTGCCAGCAGTGTCCGGTCTAGCGGGGTGAACACCGGGGAGCTGTTTTTT.

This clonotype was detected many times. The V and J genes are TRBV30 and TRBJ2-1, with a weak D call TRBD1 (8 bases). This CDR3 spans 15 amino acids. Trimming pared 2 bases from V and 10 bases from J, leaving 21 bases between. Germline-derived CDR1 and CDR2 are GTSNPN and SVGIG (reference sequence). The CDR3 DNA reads TGTGCCTGGAGTAAGGGGGGAGGGAGGACAGGGGAGCAGTTCTTC. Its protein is CAWSKGGGRTGEQFF.

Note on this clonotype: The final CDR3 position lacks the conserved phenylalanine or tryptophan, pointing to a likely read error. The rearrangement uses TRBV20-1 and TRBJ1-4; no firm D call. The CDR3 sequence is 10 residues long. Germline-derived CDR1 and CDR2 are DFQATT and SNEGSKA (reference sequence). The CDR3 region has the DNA TGCGGTGCTAGGCAGGAAAAACTGTTTTCT. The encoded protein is CGARQEKLFS.

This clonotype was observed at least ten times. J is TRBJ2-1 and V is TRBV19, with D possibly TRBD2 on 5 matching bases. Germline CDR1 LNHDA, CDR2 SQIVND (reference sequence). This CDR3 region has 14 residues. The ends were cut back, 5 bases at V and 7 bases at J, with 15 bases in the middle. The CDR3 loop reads CASSVGLGSNEQFF. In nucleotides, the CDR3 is TGTGCCAGTAGTGTCGGACTTGGGAGTAATGAGCAGTTCTTC.

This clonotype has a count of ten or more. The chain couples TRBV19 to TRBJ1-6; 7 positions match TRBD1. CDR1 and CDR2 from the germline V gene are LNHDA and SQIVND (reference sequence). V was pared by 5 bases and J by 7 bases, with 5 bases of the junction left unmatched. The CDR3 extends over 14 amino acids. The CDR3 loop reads CASSLGQPNSPLHF. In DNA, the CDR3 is TGTGCCAGTAGTTTGGGACAGCCAAATTCACCCCTCCACTTT.

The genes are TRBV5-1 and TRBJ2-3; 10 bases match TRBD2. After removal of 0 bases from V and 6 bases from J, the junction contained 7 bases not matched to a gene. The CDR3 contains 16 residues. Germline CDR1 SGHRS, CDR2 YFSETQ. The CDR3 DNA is TGCGCCAGCAGCTTGGCCCTAGCGGGAGCTCCTGATACGCAGTATTTT. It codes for CASSLALAGAPDTQYF. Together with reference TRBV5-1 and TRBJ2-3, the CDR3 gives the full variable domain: KAGVTQTPRYLIKTRGQQVTLSCSPISGHRSVSWYQQTPGQGLQFLFEYFSETQRNKGNFPGRFSGRQFSNSRSEMNVSTLELGDSALYLCASSLALAGAPDTQYFGPGTRLTVL.

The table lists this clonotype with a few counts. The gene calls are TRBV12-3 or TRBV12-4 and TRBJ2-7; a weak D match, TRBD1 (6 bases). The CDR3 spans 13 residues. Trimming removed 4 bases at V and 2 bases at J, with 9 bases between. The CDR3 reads CASSSGTTYEQYF. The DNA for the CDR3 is TGTGCCAGCAGTTCTGGGACAACCTACGAGCAGTACTTC.

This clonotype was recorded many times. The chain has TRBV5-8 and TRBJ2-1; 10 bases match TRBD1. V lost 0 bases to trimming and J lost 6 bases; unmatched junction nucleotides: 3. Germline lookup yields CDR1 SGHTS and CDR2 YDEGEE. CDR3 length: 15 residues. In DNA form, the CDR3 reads TGTGCCAGCAGCTTGGAGGACAGGGGGATCAATGAGCAGTTCTTC. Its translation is CASSLEDRGINEQFF.

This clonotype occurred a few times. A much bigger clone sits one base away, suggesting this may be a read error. CDR3 in amino acids: CASSLTPSNEQFF. Written as DNA, the CDR3 is TGTGCCAGCAGCTTGACACCTTCCAATGAGCAGTTCTTC. The rearrangement joins TRBV5-8 to TRBJ2-1, with D uncertain. This CDR3 has 13 residues. The V gene's germline CDR1 is SGHTS and CDR2 YDEGEE. V lost 1 base, J lost 6 bases, and 8 bases lay in between.

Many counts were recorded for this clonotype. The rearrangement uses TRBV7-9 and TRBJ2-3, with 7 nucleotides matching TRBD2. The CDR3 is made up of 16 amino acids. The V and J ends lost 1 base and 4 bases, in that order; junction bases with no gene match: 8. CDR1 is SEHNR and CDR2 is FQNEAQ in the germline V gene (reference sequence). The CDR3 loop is CASSLEGLAAADTQYF. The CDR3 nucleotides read TGTGCCAGCAGCTTAGAAGGTCTAGCGGCGGCAGATACGCAGTATTTT.

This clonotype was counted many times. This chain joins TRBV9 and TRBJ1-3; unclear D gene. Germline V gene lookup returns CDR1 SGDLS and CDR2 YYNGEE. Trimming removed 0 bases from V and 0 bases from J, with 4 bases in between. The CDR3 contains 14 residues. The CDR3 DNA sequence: TGTGCCAGCAGCGTAGGGGACTCTGGAAACACCATATATTTT. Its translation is CASSVGDSGNTIYF.

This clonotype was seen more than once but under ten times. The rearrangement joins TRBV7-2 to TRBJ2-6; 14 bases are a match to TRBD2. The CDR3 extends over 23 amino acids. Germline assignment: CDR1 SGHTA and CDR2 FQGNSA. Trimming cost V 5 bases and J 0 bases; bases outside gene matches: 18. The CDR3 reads CASSKSGLAGVPGLCSGANVLTF. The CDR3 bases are TGTGCCAGCAGCAAATCGGGACTAGCGGGAGTCCCCGGGCTGTGCTCTGGGGCCAACGTCCTGACTTTC.

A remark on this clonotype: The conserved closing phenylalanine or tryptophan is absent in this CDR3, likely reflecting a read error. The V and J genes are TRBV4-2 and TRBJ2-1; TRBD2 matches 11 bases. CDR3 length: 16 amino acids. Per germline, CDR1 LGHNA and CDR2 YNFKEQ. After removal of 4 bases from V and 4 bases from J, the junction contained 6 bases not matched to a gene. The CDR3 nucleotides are TGTGCCAGCAGCCTACGGACTAGCGGGCGTTACAATGAGCAGTTCCTC. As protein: CASSLRTSGRYNEQFL.

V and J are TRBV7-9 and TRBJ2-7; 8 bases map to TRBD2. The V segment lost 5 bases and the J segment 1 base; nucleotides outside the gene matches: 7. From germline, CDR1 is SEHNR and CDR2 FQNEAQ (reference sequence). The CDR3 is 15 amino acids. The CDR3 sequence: CASSITAGVSYEQYF. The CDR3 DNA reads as TGTGCCAGCAGCATAACAGCGGGAGTATCCTACGAGCAGTACTTC. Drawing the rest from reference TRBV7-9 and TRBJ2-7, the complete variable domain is DTGVSQNPRHKITKRGQNVTFRCDPISEHNRLYWYRQTLGQGPEFLTYFQNEAQLEKSRLLSDRFSAERPKGSFSTLEIQRTEQGDSAMYLCASSITAGVSYEQYFGPGTRLTVT.

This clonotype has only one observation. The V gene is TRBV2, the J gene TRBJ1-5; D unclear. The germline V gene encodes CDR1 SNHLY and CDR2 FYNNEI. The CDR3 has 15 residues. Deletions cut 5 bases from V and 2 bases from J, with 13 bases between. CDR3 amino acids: CASSTADGGNQPQHF. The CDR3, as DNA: TGTGCCAGCAGTACCGCGGATGGTGGCAATCAGCCCCAGCATTTT.